This T cell receptor (beta chain) was captured in a study of technical replicates of blood from a few donors. Produced via immunoSEQ multiplex PCR; TCRdb's table is partial and in-frame only. The sample yields roughly 51,000 clones, about 94% seen once. Material: PBMCs. This TCR was recovered from a human donor in good health. Some clones in this sample may be carry-over from other donors' samples.

In nucleotides, the CDR3 is TGCGCCAGCAGCCAAGATCGTGCGGGGACCGGGGAGCTGTTTTTT. Its protein is CASSQDRAGTGELFF. This sequence joins TRBV4-1 and TRBJ2-2, with D perhaps TRBD2 (6 bases). CDR3 length: 15 residues. V was cut by 0 bases and J by 5 bases, with 10 bases left in between. Germline loops: CDR1 MGHRA, CDR2 YSYEKL.